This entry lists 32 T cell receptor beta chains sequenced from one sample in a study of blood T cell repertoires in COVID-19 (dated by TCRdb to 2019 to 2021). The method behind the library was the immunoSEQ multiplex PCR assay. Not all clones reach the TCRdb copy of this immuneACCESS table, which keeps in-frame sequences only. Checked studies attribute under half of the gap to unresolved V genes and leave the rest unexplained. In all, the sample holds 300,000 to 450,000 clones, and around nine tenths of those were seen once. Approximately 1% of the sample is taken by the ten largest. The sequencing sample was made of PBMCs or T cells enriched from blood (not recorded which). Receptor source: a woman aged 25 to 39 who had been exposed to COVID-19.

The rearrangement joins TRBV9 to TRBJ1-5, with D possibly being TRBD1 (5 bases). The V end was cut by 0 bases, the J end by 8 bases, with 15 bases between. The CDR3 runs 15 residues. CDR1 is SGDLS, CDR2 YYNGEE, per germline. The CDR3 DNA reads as TGTGCCAGCAGCGTAGGAGTGGGGGGTAGAGAGCCCCAGCATTTT. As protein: CASSVGVGGREPQHF.

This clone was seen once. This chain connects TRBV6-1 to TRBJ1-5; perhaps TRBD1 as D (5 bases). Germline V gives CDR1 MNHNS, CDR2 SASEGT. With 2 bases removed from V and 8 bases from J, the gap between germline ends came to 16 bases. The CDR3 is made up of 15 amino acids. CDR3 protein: CASSETLDSVEPQHF. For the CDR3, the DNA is TGTGCCAGCAGTGAAACCTTAGACAGTGTTGAGCCCCAGCATTTT.

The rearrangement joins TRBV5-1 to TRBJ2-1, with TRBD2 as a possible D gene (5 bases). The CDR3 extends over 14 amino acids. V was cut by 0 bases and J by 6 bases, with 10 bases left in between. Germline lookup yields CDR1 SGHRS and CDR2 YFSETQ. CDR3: CASSLASLANEQFF. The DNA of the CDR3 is TGCGCCAGCAGCTTGGCCTCGCTAGCCAATGAGCAGTTCTTC.

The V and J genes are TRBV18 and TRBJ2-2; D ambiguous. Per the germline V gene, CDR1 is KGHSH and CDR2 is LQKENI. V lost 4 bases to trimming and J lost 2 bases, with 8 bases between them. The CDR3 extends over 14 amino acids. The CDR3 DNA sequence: TGTGCCAGCTCACTCGGCGGCAACACCGGGGAGCTGTTTTTT. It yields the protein CASSLGGNTGELFF.

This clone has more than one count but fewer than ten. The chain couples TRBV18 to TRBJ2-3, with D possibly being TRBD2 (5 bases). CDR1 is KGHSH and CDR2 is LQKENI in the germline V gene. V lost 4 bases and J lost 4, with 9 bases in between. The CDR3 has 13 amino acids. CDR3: CASSHGGPDTQYF. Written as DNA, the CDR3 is TGTGCCAGCTCACACGGAGGCCCAGATACGCAGTATTTT.

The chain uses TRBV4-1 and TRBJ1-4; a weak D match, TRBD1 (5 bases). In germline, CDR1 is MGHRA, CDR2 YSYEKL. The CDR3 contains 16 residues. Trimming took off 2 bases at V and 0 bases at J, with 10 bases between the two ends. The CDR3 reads CASSQPDSATNEKLFF. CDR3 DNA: TGCGCCAGCAGCCAACCCGACAGTGCAACTAATGAAAAACTGTTTTTT.

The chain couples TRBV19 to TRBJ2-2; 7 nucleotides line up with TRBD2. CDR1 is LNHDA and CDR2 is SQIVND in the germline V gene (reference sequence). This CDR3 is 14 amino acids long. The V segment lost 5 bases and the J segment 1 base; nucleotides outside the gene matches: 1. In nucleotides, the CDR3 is TGTGCCAGTAGTTCTAGCGGGAACACCGGGGAGCTGTTTTTT. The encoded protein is CASSSSGNTGELFF.

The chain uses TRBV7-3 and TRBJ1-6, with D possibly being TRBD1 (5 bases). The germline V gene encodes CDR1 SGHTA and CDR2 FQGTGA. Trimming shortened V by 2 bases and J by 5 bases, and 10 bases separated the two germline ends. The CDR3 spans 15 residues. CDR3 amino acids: CASSLGGINNSPLHF. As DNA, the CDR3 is TGTGCCAGCAGCTTAGGGGGGATCAATAATTCACCCCTCCACTTT.

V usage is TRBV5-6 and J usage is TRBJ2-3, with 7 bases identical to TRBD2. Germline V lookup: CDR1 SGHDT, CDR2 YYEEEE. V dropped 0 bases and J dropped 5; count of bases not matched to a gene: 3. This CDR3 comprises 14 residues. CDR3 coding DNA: TGTGCCAGCAGCTTGGTGGTAGCGGGAGATACGCAGTATTTT. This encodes CASSLVVAGDTQYF.

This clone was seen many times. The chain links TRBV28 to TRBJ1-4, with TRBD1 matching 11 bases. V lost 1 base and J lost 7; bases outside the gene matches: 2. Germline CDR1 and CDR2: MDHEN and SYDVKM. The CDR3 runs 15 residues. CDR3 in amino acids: CASSLLGTGGEKLFF. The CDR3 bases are TGTGCCAGCAGTTTATTGGGGACAGGGGGTGAAAAACTGTTTTTT.

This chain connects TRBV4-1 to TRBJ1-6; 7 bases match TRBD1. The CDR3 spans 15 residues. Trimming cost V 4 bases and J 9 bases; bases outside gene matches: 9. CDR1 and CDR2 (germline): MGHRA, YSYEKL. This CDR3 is CASSLDRAAGSPLHF. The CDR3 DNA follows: TGCGCCAGCAGCCTAGACAGGGCCGCAGGTTCACCCCTCCACTTT.

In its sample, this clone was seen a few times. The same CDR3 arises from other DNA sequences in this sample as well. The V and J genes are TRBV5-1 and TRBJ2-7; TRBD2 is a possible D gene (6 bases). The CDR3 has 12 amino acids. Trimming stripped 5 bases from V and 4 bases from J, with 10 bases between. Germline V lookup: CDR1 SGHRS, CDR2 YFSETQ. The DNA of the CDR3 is TGCGCCAGCAGTTCCGGGAGTTACGAGCAGTACTTC. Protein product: CASSSGSYEQYF.

CDR3: CASSPRDRGLGETQYF. For the CDR3, the DNA is TGTGCCAGCTCACCCCGGGACAGGGGGTTGGGAGAGACCCAGTACTTC. The V gene is TRBV18, the J gene TRBJ2-5; 11 nucleotides match TRBD1. With 3 bases clipped from V and 4 bases from J, the junction kept 7 bases outside the gene matches. The CDR3 contains 16 residues. Per germline, CDR1 KGHSH and CDR2 LQKENI.

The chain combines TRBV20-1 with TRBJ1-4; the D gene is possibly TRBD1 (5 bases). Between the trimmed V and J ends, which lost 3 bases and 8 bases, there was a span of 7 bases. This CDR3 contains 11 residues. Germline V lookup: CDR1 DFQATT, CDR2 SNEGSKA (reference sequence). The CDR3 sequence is CSAREGEKLFF. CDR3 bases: TGCAGTGCTAGGGAGGGGGAAAAACTGTTTTTT.

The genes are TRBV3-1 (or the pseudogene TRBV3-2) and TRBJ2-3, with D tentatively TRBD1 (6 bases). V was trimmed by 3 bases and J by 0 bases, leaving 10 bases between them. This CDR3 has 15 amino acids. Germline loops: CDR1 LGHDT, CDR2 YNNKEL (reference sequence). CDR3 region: CASSQWTASTDTQYF. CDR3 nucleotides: TGTGCCAGCAGCCAGTGGACAGCTAGCACAGATACGCAGTATTTT.

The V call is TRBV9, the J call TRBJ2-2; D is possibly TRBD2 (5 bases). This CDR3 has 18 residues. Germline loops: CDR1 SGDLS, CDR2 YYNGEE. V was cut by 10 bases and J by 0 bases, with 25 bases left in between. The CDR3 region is CAAPSTSRGPANTGELFF. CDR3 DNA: TGTGCCGCACCTAGCACATCCCGGGGTCCGGCGAACACCGGGGAGCTGTTTTTT. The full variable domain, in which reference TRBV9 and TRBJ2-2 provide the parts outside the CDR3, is DSGVTQTPKHLITATGQRVTLRCSPRSGDLSVYWYQQSLDQGLQFLIQYYNGEERAKGNILERFSAQQFPDLHSELNLSSLELGDSALYFCAAPSTSRGPANTGELFFGEGSRLTVL.

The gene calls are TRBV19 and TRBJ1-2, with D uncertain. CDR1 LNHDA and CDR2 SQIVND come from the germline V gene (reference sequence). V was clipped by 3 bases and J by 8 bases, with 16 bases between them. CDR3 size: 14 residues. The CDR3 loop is CASSMPTASVGYTF. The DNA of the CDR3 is TGTGCCAGTAGTATGCCGACTGCCTCTGTCGGCTACACCTTC.

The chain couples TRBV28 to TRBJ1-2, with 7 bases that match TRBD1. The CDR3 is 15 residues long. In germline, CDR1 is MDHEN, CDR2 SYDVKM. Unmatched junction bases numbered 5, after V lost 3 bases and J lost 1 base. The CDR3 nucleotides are TGTGCCAGCAGTTTGCCGGGACAGCTTAACTATGGCTACACCTTC. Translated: CASSLPGQLNYGYTF.

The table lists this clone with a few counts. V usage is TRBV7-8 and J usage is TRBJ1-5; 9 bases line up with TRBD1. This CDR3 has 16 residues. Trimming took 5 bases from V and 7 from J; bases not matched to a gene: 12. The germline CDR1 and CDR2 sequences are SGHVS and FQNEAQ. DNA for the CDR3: TGTGCCAGCAGCCCCGGGACAGGGATGTGGGGACAGCCCCAGCATTTT. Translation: CASSPGTGMWGQPQHF.

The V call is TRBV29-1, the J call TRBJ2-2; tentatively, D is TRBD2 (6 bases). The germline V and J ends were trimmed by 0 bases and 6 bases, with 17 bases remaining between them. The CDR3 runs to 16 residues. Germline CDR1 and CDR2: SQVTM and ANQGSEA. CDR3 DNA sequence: TGCAGCGTTGAAGATCCTCGCGGGAATGGCGCCGGGGAGCTGTTTTTT. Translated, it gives CSVEDPRGNGAGELFF.

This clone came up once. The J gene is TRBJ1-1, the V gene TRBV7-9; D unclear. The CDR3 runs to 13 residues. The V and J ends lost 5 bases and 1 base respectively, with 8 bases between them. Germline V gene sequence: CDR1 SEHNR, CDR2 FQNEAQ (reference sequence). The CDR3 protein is CASSPSTNTEAFF. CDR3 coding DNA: TGTGCCAGCAGCCCTAGTACGAACACTGAAGCTTTCTTT.

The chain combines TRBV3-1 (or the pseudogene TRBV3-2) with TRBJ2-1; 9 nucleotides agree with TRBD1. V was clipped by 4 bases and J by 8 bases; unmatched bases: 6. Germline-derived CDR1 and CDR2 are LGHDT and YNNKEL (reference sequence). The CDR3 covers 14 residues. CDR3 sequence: CASSPGQGSDEQFF. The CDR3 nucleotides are TGTGCCAGCAGCCCTGGACAGGGGTCCGATGAGCAGTTCTTC.

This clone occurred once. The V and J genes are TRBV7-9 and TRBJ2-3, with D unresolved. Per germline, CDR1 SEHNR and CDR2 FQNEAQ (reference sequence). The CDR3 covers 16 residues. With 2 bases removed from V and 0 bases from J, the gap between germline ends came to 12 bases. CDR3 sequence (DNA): TGTGCCAGCAGCTTATCGAAACGGTCAAGCACAGATACGCAGTATTTT. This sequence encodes CASSLSKRSSTDTQYF.

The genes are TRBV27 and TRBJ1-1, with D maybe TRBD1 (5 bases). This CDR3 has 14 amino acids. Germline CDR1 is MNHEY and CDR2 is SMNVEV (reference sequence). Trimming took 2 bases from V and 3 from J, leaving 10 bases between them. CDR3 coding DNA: TGTGCCAGCAGTTTACAGGGCGGGGACACTGAAGCTTTCTTT. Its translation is CASSLQGGDTEAFF.

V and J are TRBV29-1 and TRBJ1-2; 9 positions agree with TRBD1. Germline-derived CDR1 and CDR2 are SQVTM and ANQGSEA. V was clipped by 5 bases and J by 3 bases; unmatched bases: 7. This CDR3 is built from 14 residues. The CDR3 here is CSVTDRGRDYGYTF. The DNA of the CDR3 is TGCAGCGTTACGGACAGGGGACGGGACTATGGCTACACCTTC. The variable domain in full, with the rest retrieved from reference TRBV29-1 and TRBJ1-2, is SAVISQKPSRDICQRGTSLTIQCQVDSQVTMMFWYRQQPGQSLTLIATANQGSEATYESGFVIDKFPISRPNLTFSTLTVSNMSPEDSSIYLCSVTDRGRDYGYTFGSGTRLTVV.

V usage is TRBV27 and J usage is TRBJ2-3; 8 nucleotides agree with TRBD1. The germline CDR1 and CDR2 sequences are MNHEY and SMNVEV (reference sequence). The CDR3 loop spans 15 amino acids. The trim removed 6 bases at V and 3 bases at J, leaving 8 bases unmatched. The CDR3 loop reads CASSTGTGGTDTQYF. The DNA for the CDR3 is TGTGCCAGCAGCACCGGGACAGGAGGTACAGATACGCAGTATTTT.

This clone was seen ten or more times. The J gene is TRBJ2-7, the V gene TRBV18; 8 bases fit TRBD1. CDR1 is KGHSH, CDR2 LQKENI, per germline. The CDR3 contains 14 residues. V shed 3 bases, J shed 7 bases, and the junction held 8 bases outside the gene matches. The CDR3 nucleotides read TGTGCCAGCTCACCCTACCGGGACAGGAGGGAGCAGTACTTC. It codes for CASSPYRDRREQYF.

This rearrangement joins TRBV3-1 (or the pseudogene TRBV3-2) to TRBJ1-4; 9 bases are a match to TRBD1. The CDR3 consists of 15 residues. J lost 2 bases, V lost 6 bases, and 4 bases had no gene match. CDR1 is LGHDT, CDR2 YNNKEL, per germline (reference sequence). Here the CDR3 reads CASSVDRGTNEKLFF. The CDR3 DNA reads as TGTGCCAGCAGTGTGGACAGGGGCACTAATGAAAAACTGTTTTTT.

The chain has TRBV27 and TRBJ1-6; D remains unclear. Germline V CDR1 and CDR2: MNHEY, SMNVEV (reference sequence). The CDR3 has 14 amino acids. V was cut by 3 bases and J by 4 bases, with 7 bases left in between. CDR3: CASSFSRYNSPLHF. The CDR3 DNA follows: TGTGCCAGCAGTTTTAGTCGGTATAATTCACCCCTCCACTTT.

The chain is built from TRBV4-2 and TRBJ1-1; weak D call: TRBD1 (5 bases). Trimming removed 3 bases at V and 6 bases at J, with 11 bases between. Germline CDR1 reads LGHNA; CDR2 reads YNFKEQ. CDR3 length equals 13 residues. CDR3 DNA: TGTGCCAGCAGCCAGCCCGGACACCCTGAAGCTTTCTTT. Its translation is CASSQPGHPEAFF.

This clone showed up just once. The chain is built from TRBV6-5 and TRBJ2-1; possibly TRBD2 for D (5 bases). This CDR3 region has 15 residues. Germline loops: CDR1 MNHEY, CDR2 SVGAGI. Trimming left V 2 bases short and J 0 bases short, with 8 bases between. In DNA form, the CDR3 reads TGTGCCAGCAGTTACCGCGCGGGCTCCTACAATGAGCAGTTCTTC. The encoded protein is CASSYRAGSYNEQFF.

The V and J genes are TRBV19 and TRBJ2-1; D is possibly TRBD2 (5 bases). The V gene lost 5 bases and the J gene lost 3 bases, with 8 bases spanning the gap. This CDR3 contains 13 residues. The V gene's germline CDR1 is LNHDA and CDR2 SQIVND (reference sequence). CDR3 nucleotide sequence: TGTGCCAGTAGTCCCCGGGACTACAATGAGCAGTTCTTC. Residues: CASSPRDYNEQFF.